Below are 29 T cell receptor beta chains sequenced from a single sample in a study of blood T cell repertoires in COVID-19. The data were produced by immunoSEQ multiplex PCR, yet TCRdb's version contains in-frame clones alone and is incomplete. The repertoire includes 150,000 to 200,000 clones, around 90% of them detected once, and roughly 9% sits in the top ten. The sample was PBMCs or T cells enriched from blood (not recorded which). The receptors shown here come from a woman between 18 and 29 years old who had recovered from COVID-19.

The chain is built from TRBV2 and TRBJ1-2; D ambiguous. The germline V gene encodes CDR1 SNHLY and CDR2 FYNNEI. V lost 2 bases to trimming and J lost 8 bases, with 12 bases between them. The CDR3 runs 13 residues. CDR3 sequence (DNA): TGTGCCAGCAGTGAATGGGCCTCAAGGGGCTACACCTTC. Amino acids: CASSEWASRGYTF.

The CDR3 protein is CASSQVGGTDGYTF. The CDR3 nucleotides are TGCGCCAGCAGCCAAGTGGGGGGAACGGATGGCTACACCTTC. The chain carries TRBV4-1 and TRBJ1-2; a weak D match, TRBD1 (5 bases). Trimming shortened V by 1 base and J by 6 bases, and 12 bases separated the two germline ends. Per the germline V gene, CDR1 is MGHRA and CDR2 is YSYEKL. The CDR3 loop spans 14 amino acids.

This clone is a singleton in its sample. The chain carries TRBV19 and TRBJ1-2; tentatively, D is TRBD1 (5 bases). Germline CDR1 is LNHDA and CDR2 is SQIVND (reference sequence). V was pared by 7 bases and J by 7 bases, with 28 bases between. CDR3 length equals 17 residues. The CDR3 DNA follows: TGTGCCAGTAACCCAATTACAGGATTCTTCGATGTTGTTGGCTACACCTTC. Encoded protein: CASNPITGFFDVVGYTF.

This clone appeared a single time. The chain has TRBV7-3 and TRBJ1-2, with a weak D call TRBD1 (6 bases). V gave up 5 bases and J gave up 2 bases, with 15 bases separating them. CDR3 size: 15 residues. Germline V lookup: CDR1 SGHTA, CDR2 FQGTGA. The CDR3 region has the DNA TGTGCCAGCAGCCAATCGGACAGATCCAACTATGGCTACACCTTC. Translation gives CASSQSDRSNYGYTF.

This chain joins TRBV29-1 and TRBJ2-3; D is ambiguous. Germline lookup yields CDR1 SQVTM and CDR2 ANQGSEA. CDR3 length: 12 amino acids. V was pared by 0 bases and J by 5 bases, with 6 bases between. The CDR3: CSVEEGIDTQYF. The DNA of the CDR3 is TGCAGCGTTGAAGAGGGCATAGATACGCAGTATTTT.

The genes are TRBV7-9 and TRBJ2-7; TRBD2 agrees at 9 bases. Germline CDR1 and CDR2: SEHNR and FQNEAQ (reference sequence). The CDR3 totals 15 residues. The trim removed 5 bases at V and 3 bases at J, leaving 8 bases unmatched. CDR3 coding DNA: TGTGCCAGCAGCCTGTTAGCGGGAGCCATCTACGAGCAGTACTTC. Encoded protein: CASSLLAGAIYEQYF.

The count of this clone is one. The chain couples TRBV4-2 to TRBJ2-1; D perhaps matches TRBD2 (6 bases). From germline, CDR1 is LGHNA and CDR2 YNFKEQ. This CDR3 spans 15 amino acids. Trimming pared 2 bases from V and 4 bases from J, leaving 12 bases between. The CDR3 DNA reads TGTGCCAGCAGCCAAAGCGGGTCATCTTACAATGAGCAGTTCTTC. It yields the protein CASSQSGSSYNEQFF.

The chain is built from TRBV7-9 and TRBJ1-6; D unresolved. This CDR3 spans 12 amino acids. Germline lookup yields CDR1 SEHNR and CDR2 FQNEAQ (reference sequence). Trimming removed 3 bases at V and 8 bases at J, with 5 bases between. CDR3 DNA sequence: TGTGCCAGCAGCTTTTTCGATTCACCCCTCCACTTT. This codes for CASSFFDSPLHF.

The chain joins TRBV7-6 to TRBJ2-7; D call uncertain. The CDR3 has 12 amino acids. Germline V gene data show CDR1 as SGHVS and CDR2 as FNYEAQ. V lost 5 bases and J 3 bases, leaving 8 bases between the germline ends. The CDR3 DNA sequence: TGTGCCAGCAGCCCTCCTAACTACGAGCAGTACTTC. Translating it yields CASSPPNYEQYF.

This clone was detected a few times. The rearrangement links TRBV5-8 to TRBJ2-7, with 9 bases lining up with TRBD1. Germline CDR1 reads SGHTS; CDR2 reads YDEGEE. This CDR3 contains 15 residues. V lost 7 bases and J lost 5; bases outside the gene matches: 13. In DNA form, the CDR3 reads TGTGCCAGCGCGTCCAGGACAGGGGACATCAACGAGCAGTACTTC. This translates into CASASRTGDINEQYF.

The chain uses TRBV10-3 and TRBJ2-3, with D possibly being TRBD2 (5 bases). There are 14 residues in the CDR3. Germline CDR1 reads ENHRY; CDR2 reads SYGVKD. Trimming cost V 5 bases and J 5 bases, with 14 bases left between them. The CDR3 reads CAISLGTGKDTQYF. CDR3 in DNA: TGTGCCATCAGTTTGGGTACGGGAAAAGATACGCAGTATTTT.

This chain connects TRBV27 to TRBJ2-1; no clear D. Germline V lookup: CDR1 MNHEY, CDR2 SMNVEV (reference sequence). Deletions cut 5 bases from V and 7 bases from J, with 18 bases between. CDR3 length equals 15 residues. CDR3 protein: CASSPQTHQVNEQFF. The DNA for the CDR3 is TGTGCCAGCAGTCCCCAGACCCACCAGGTGAATGAGCAGTTCTTC.

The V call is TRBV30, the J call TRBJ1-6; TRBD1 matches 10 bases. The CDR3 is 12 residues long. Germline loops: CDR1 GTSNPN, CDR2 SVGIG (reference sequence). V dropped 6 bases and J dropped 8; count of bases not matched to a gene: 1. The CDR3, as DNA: TGTGCCTGCGGGACAGGGGATTCACCCCTCCACTTT. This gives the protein CACGTGDSPLHF.

The CDR3 DNA sequence: TGTGCCAGCAGCTGGCAGGCAGGACTAGAGGTATACAATGAGCAGTTCTTC. Residues: CASSWQAGLEVYNEQFF. V gene TRBV5-4 combines with J gene TRBJ2-1, with 7 bases aligning to TRBD2. From germline, CDR1 is SGHNT and CDR2 YYREEE (reference sequence). V lost 3 bases to trimming and J lost 4 bases; unmatched junction nucleotides: 13. CDR3 length: 17 residues.

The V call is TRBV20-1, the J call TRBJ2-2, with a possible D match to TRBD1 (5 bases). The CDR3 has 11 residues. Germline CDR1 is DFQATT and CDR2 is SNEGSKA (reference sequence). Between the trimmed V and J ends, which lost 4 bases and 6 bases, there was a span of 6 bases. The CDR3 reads CSATGPGELFF. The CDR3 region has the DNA TGCAGTGCTACAGGGCCCGGGGAGCTGTTTTTT.

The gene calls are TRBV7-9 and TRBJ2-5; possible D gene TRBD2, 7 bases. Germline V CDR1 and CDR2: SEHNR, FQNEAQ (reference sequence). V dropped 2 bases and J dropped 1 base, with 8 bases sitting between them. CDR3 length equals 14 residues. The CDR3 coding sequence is TGTGCCAGCAGCTTACGGGGGGCCCAAGAGACCCAGTACTTC. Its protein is CASSLRGAQETQYF.

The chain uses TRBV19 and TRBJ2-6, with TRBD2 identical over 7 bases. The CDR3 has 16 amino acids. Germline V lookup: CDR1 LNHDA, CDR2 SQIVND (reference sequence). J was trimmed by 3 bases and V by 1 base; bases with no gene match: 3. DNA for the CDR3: TGTGCCAGTAGTATAGTTCGGGGGGATGGGGCCAACGTCCTGACTTTC. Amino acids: CASSIVRGDGANVLTF.

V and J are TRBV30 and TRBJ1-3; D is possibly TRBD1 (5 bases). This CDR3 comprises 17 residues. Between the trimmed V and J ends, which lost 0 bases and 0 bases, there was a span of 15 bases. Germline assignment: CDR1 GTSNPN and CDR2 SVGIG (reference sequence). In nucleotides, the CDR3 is TGTGCCTGGAGTGTCCCGATTACAGGCGTCTCTGGAAACACCATATATTTT. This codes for CAWSVPITGVSGNTIYF.

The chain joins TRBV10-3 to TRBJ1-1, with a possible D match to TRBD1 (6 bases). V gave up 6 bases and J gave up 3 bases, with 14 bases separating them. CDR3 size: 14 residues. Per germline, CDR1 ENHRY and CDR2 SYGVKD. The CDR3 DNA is TGTGCCATCAGCTACGGACAGCTGGACACTGAAGCTTTCTTT. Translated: CAISYGQLDTEAFF.

CDR3 bases: TGTGCCATCAGTGAGGTGGACAGGGGAACCGGGGAGCTGTTTTTT. This codes for CAISEVDRGTGELFF. V gene TRBV10-3 combines with J gene TRBJ2-2; 9 nucleotides line up with TRBD1. The V segment lost 2 bases and the J segment 5 bases; nucleotides outside the gene matches: 3. Germline V gene data show CDR1 as ENHRY and CDR2 as SYGVKD. The CDR3 extends over 15 amino acids.

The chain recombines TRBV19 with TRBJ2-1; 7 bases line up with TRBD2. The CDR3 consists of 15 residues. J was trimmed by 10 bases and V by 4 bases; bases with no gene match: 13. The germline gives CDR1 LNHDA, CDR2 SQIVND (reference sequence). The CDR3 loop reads CASSSGGLSKSEQFF. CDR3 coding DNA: TGTGCCAGTAGTAGCGGGGGACTTTCGAAGTCCGAGCAGTTCTTC.

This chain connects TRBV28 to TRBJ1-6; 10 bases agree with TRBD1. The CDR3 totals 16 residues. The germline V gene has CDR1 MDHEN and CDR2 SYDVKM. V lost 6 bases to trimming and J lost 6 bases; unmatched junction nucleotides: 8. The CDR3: CASRPSDRGLNSPLHF. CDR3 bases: TGTGCCAGCAGACCGTCTGACAGGGGGCTTAATTCACCCCTCCACTTT. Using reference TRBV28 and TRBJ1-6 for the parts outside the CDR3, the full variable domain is DVKVTQSSRYLVKRTGEKVFLECVQDMDHENMFWYRQDPGLGLRLIYFSYDVKMKEKGDIPEGYSVSREKKERFSLILESASTNQTSMYLCASRPSDRGLNSPLHFGNGTRLTVT.

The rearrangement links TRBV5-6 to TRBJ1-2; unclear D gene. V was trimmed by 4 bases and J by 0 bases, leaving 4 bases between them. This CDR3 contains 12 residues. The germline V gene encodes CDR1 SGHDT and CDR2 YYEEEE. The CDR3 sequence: CASSISNYGYTF. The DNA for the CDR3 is TGTGCCAGCAGCATATCTAACTATGGCTACACCTTC.

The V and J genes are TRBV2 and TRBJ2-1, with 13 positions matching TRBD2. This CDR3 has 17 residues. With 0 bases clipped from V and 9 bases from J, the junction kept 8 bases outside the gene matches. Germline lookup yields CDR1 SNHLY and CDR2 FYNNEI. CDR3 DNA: TGTGCCAGCAGTGAAGCCCACGGACTAGCGGGAGAGGGTGAGCAGTTCTTC. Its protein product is CASSEAHGLAGEGEQFF.

The CDR3 coding sequence is TGTGCCAGCGGAGGGGGCAGGAGGGCCAACGTCCTGACTTTC. Its protein product is CASGGGRRANVLTF. This chain links TRBV2 with TRBJ2-6; D might be TRBD1 (7 bases). The CDR3 has 14 residues. The germline CDR1 and CDR2 sequences are SNHLY and FYNNEI. V lost 8 bases to trimming and J lost 5 bases, with 13 bases between them.

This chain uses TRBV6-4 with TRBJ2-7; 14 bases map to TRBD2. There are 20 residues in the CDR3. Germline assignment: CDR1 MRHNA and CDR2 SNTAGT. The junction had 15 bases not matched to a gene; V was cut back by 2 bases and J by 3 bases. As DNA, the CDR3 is TGTGCCAGCAGTGACCTCCCTCAGACTAGCGGGAGGGTTTATGGCTACGAGCAGTACTTC. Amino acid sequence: CASSDLPQTSGRVYGYEQYF.

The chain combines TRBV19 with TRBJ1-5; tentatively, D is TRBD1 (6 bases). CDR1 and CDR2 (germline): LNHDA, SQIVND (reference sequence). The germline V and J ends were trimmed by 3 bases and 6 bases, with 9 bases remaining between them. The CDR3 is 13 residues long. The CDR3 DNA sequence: TGTGCCAGTAGTATCACAGGGCCTCAGCCCCAGCATTTT. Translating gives CASSITGPQPQHF. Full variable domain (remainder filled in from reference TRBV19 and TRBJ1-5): DGGITQSPKYLFRKEGQNVTLSCEQNLNHDAMYWYRQDPGQGLRLIYYSQIVNDFQKGDIAEGYSVSREKKESFPLTVTSAQKNPTAFYLCASSITGPQPQHFGDGTRLSIL.

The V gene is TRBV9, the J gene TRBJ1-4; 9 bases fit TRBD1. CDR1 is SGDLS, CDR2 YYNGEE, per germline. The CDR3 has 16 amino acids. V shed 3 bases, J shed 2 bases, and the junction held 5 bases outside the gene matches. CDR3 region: CASSAGTGHTNEKLFF. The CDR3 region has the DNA TGTGCCAGCAGCGCAGGGACAGGGCACACTAATGAAAAACTGTTTTTT.

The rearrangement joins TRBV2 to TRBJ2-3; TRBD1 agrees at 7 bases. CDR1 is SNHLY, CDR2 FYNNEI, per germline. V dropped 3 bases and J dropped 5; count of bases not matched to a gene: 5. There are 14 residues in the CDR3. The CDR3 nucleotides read TGTGCCAGCAGTGAGCGACAGGGACGAGATACGCAGTATTTT. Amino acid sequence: CASSERQGRDTQYF.